One sample yielded the 19 T cell receptor beta chains listed below, sequenced in a study of T cell changes during pregnancy in multiple sclerosis. The repertoire was sequenced with immunoSEQ multiplex PCR; TCRdb's copy has only in-frame clones and lacks some. The sample holds roughly 30,000 clones, roughly nine tenths seen once. Sequenced material: CD8+ T cells from peripheral blood mononuclear cells, taken in the second trimester of pregnancy. All receptors derive from a female donor with multiple sclerosis, enrolled in a pregnancy study.

This clone showed up just once. The chain carries TRBV19 and TRBJ1-3; D perhaps matches TRBD1 (6 bases). The V end was cut by 11 bases, the J end by 1 base, with 21 bases between. The germline CDR1 and CDR2 sequences are LNHDA and SQIVND (reference sequence). The CDR3 spans 16 residues. The CDR3, as DNA: TGTGCCGCCCGGGCCCGGGACACCAGTTCTGGAAACACCATATATTTT. Its translation: CAARARDTSSGNTIYF. Filled out from reference TRBV19 and TRBJ1-3, the complete variable domain reads DGGITQSPKYLFRKEGQNVTLSCEQNLNHDAMYWYRQDPGQGLRLIYYSQIVNDFQKGDIAEGYSVSREKKESFPLTVTSAQKNPTAFYLCAARARDTSSGNTIYFGEGSWLTVV.

This clone was seen just once. This rearrangement joins TRBV6-6 to TRBJ1-1, with D perhaps matching TRBD1 (5 bases). Germline V gives CDR1 MNHNY, CDR2 SVGAGI (reference sequence). V was cut by 1 base and J by 7 bases, with 16 bases left in between. CDR3 length: 15 residues. The CDR3 loop reads CASSYLGHPVREAFF. In nucleotides, the CDR3 is TGTGCCAGCAGTTACTTAGGACACCCGGTCCGTGAAGCTTTCTTT.

The J gene is TRBJ1-1, the V gene TRBV6-1; tentatively, D is TRBD1 (6 bases). Per the germline V gene, CDR1 is MNHNS and CDR2 is SASEGT. Trimming stripped 8 bases from V and 0 bases from J, with 16 bases between. The CDR3 totals 15 residues. The CDR3 coding sequence is TGTGCCAGCGGACAGCGCAGGGGAGTGAACACTGAAGCTTTCTTT. This codes for CASGQRRGVNTEAFF.

Here the CDR3 reads CASRREGEPSTGELFF. In DNA form, the CDR3 reads TGCGCCAGCAGAAGGGAGGGAGAGCCCAGCACCGGGGAGCTGTTTTTT. The rearrangement joins TRBV4-1 to TRBJ2-2, with TRBD2 matching over 7 bases. Per germline, CDR1 MGHRA and CDR2 YSYEKL. The V gene end was trimmed by 6 bases and the J gene end by 4 bases; junction bases not matched to a gene: 11. The CDR3 covers 16 residues.

The chain employs TRBV9 and TRBJ2-3, with a weak D call TRBD1 (5 bases). The CDR3 is 15 residues long. V was clipped by 3 bases and J by 6 bases, with 17 bases between them. Germline loops: CDR1 SGDLS, CDR2 YYNGEE. CDR3 protein: CASSGAGIDADTQYF. The CDR3 DNA reads TGTGCCAGCAGCGGAGCAGGGATCGACGCGGATACGCAGTATTTT.

The chain employs TRBV6-5 and TRBJ1-6, with TRBD1 matching over 9 bases. V trimming: 5 bases; J trimming: 7 bases; junction bases outside the gene matches: 6. This CDR3 has 15 residues. CDR1 and CDR2 (germline): MNHEY, SVGAGI. This chain's CDR3 is CASSATTGGNSPLHF. The CDR3 coding sequence is TGTGCCAGCAGTGCCACGACAGGGGGGAATTCACCCCTCCACTTT.

The rearrangement uses TRBV7-9 and TRBJ2-3; D unresolved. Trimming stripped 4 bases from V and 6 bases from J, with 8 bases between. There are 12 residues in the CDR3. The germline CDR1 and CDR2 sequences are SEHNR and FQNEAQ (reference sequence). In nucleotides, the CDR3 is TGTGCCAGCAGCTCACTATGGGATACGCAGTATTTT. It encodes CASSSLWDTQYF.

This chain links TRBV2 with TRBJ2-5; 11 bases are shared with TRBD2. Per the germline V gene, CDR1 is SNHLY and CDR2 is FYNNEI. V shed 1 base, J shed 1 base, and the junction held 5 bases outside the gene matches. The length of the CDR3 is 17 residues. The CDR3 is CASSEGSGRAGQETQYF. In DNA, the CDR3 is TGTGCCAGCAGTGAAGGTAGCGGGAGGGCCGGCCAAGAGACCCAGTACTTC.

The chain has TRBV5-4 and TRBJ2-7, with D perhaps TRBD2 (5 bases). Trimming shortened V by 4 bases and J by 5 bases, and 16 bases separated the two germline ends. Germline V gene sequence: CDR1 SGHNT, CDR2 YYREEE (reference sequence). This CDR3 has 14 amino acids. The chain's CDR3 is CASSPRESSNEQYF. CDR3 bases: TGTGCCAGCAGCCCCCGGGAATCTTCTAACGAGCAGTACTTC.

This sequence joins TRBV4-2 and TRBJ2-1; tentative D call: TRBD2 (5 bases). The CDR3 consists of 15 residues. CDR1 is LGHNA, CDR2 YNFKEQ, per germline. V lost 9 bases to trimming and J lost 0 bases, with 15 bases between them. The CDR3, as DNA: TGTGCCAGTAATACACCGGGATTCTCCTACAATGAGCAGTTCTTC. It translates to CASNTPGFSYNEQFF.

The chain employs TRBV6-6 and TRBJ2-2; D gene uncertain. Germline loops: CDR1 MNHNY, CDR2 SVGAGI (reference sequence). This CDR3 contains 11 residues. Trimming cost V 5 bases and J 7 bases, with 5 bases left between them. CDR3 loop: CASSTNGELFF. In nucleotides, the CDR3 is TGTGCCAGCAGTACTAACGGGGAGCTGTTTTTT.

The chain employs TRBV13 and TRBJ2-3; the match to TRBD2 covers 15 bases. The V segment lost 5 bases and the J segment 0 bases; nucleotides outside the gene matches: 3. CDR3 length: 17 amino acids. Germline CDR1 PRHDT, CDR2 FYEKMQ (reference sequence). CDR3 sequence (DNA): TGTGCCAGCAGCCCGGGGACTAGCGGGGGGAGCACAGATACGCAGTATTTT. Its translation is CASSPGTSGGSTDTQYF.

This chain connects TRBV9 to TRBJ2-5, with 7 bases matching TRBD1. Germline V gene lookup returns CDR1 SGDLS and CDR2 YYNGEE. The CDR3 length is 17 residues. Germline trimming cut 0 bases from V and 4 bases from J; bases unmatched to any gene: 12. CDR3 loop: CASSVEGRGGFLETQYF. CDR3 in DNA: TGTGCCAGCAGCGTAGAGGGGAGAGGGGGCTTTCTAGAGACCCAGTACTTC.

This clone was counted only a few times. The V gene is TRBV27, the J gene TRBJ1-2; D is perhaps TRBD1 (5 bases). This CDR3 is 15 amino acids long. V gave up 6 bases and J gave up 1 base, with 15 bases separating them. Germline assignment: CDR1 MNHEY and CDR2 SMNVEV (reference sequence). CDR3 loop: CASSPEFRVNYGYTF. The CDR3 region has the DNA TGTGCCAGCAGCCCAGAATTCAGGGTTAACTATGGCTACACCTTC.

This chain's CDR3 is CASSQEQGGGNTEAFF. In DNA form, the CDR3 reads TGTGCCAGCAGCCAAGAACAGGGGGGAGGGAACACTGAAGCTTTCTTT. This chain links TRBV4-2 with TRBJ1-1, with 8 bases identical to TRBD1. The ends lost 0 bases at V and 1 base at J; junction bases unmatched: 4. The CDR3 runs to 16 residues. CDR1 is LGHNA, CDR2 YNFKEQ, per germline.

The V gene is TRBV4-1, the J gene TRBJ2-7; D may be TRBD1 (7 bases). This CDR3 contains 14 residues. V dropped 1 base and J dropped 6 bases, with 13 bases sitting between them. Germline lookup yields CDR1 MGHRA and CDR2 YSYEKL. The CDR3 here is CASSQAAGQPEQYF. The DNA for the CDR3 is TGCGCCAGCAGCCAAGCCGCGGGACAGCCCGAGCAGTACTTC.

J is TRBJ1-5 and V is TRBV27; no clear D gene. The CDR3 runs 15 residues. Trimming stripped 4 bases from V and 0 bases from J, with 10 bases between. Germline lookup yields CDR1 MNHEY and CDR2 SMNVEV (reference sequence). The CDR3 DNA is TGTGCCAGCAGTTGGACTGCCACTAGCAATCAGCCCCAGCATTTT. Encoded protein: CASSWTATSNQPQHF.

The chain combines TRBV7-9 with TRBJ2-7, with 8 bases aligning to TRBD1. The germline V gene has CDR1 SEHNR and CDR2 FQNEAQ (reference sequence). V was clipped by 6 bases and J by 3 bases; unmatched bases: 4. This CDR3 region has 13 residues. CDR3 DNA: TGTGCCAGCAGGGGGACAGGAATCTACGAGCAGTACTTC. Translated: CASRGTGIYEQYF.

The J gene is TRBJ2-2, the V gene TRBV2, with a possible D match to TRBD2 (6 bases). V dropped 1 base and J dropped 5 bases, with 17 bases sitting between them. The CDR3 is 17 residues long. Germline CDR1 SNHLY, CDR2 FYNNEI. CDR3 in amino acids: CASSEEGNGSGTGELFF. The CDR3 DNA is TGTGCCAGCAGTGAAGAAGGCAACGGGAGTGGGACCGGGGAGCTGTTTTTT.